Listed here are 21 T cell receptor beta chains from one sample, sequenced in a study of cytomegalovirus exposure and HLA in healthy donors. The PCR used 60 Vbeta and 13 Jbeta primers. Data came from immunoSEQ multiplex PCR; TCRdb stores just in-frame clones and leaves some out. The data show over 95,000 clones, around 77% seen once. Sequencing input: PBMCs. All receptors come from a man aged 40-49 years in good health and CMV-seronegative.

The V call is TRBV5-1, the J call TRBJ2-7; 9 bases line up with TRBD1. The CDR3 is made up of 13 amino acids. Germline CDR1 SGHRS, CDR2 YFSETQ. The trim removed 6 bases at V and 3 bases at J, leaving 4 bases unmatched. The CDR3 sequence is CASTRDRDYEQYF. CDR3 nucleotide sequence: TGCGCCAGCACCAGGGACAGGGACTACGAGCAGTACTTC.

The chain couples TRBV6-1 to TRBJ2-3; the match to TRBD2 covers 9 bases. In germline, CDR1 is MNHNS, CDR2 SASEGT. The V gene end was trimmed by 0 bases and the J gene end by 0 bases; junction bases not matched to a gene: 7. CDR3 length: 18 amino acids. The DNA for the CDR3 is TGTGCCAGCAGTGAAGCTAGCGGGGGCGGGGGGAGCACAGATACGCAGTATTTT. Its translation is CASSEASGGGGSTDTQYF.

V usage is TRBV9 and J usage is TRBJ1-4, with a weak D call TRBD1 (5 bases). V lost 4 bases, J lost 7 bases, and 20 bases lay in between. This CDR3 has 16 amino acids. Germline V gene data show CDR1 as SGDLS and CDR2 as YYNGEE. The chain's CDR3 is CASSPRVGVGSEKLFF. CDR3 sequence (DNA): TGTGCCAGCAGCCCTAGGGTAGGGGTGGGTAGTGAAAAACTGTTTTTT.

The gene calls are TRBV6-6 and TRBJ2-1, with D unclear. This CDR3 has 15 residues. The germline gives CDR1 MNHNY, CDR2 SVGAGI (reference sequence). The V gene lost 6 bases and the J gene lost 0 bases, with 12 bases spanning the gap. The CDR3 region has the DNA TGTGCCAGCAGGCTAGATTGGAGCTCCTACAATGAGCAGTTCTTC. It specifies CASRLDWSSYNEQFF.

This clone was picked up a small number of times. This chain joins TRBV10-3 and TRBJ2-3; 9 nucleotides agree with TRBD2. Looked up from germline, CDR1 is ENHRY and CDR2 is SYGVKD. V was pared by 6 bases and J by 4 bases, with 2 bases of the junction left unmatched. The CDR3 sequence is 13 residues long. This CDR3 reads CAIRVAGADTQYF. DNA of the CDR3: TGTGCCATCAGGGTAGCGGGAGCAGATACGCAGTATTTT.

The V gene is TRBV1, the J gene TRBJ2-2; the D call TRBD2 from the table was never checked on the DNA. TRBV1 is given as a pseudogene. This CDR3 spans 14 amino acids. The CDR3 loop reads CTSSSRIGGGELFF. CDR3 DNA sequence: TGCACCAGCAGTTCCCGAATAGGAGGCGGGGAGCTGTTTTTT.

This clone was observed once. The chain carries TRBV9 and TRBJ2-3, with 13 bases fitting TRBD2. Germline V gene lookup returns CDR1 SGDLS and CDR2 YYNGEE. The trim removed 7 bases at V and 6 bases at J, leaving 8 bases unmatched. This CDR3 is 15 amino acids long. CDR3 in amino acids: CASGKLAGGTDTQYF. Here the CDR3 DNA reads TGTGCCAGCGGAAAACTAGCGGGGGGGACCGATACGCAGTATTTT.

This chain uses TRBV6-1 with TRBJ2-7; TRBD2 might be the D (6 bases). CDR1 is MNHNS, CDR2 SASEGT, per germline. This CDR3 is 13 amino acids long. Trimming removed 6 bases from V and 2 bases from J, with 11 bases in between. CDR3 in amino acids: CASSRTGAYEQYF. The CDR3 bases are TGTGCCAGCAGCCGGACGGGAGCCTACGAGCAGTACTTC.

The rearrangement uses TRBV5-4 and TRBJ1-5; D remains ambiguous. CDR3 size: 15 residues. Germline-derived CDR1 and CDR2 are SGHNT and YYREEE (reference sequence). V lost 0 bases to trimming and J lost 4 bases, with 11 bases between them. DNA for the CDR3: TGTGCCAGCAGCTTGGTGCAGAGGAAAAATCAGCCCCAGCATTTT. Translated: CASSLVQRKNQPQHF.

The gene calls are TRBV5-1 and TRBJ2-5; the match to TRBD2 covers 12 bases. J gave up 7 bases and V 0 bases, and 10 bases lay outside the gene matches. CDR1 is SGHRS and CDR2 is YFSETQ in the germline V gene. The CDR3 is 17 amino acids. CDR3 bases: TGCGCCAGCAGCTTGGGACTAGCGGGGGCTAAATCGGCGACCCAGTACTTC. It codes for CASSLGLAGAKSATQYF.

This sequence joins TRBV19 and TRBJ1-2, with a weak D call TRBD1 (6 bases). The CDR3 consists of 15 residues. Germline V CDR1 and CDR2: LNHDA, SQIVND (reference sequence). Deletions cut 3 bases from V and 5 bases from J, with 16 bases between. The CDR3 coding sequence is TGTGCCAGTAGTATCGGCCAGGGGTCCACTTATGGCTACACCTTC. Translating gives CASSIGQGSTYGYTF.

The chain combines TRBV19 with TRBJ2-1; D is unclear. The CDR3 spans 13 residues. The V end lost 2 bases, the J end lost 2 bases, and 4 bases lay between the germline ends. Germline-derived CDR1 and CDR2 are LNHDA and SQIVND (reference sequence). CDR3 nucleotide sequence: TGTGCCAGTAGTATAAGCGCCTACAATGAGCAGTTCTTC. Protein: CASSISAYNEQFF.

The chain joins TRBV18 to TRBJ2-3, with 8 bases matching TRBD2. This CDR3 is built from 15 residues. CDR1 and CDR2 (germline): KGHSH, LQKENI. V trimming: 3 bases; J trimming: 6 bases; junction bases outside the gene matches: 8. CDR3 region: CASSPSKIAGDTQYF. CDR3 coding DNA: TGTGCCAGCTCACCCTCGAAGATAGCGGGGGATACGCAGTATTTT.

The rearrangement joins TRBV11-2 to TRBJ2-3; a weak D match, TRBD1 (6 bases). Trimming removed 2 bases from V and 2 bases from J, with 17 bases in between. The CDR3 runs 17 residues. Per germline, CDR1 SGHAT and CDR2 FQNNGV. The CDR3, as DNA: TGTGCCAGCAGCTTATCTCCGAGGACAGCCTCCACAGATACGCAGTATTTT. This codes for CASSLSPRTASTDTQYF.

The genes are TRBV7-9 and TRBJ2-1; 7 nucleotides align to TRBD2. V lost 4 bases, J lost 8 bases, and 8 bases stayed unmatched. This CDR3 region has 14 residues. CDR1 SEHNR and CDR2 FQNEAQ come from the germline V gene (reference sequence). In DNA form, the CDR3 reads TGTGCCAGCAGCTGGAGTTTGGGGGGGGATGAGCAGTTCTTC. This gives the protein CASSWSLGGDEQFF.

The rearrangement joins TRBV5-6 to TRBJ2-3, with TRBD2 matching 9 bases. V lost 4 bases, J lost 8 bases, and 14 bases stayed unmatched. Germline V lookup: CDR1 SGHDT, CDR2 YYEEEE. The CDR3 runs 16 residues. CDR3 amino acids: CASSELAGLVPGTQYF. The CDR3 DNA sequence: TGTGCCAGCAGCGAGCTAGCGGGACTGGTACCAGGTACGCAGTATTTT.

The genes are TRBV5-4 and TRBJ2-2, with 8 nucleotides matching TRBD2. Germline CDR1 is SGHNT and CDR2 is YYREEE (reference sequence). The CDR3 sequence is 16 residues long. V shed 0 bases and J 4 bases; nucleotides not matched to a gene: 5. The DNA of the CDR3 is TGTGCCAGCAGCTTGGCGGGCGGGAGGCTCACCGGGGAGCTGTTTTTT. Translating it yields CASSLAGGRLTGELFF.

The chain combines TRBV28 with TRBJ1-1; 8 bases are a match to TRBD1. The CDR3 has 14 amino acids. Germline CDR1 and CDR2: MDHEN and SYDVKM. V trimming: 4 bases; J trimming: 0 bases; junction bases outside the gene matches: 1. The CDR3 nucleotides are TGTGCCAGCAGTTCGGGACAGGTGAACACTGAAGCTTTCTTT. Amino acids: CASSSGQVNTEAFF.

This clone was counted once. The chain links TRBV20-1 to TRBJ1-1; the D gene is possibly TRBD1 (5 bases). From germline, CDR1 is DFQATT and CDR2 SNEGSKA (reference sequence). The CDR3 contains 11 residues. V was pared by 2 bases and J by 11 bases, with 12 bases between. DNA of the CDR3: TGCAGTGCTAGACAGGGTTGCGATGCTTTCTTT. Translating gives CSARQGCDAFF.

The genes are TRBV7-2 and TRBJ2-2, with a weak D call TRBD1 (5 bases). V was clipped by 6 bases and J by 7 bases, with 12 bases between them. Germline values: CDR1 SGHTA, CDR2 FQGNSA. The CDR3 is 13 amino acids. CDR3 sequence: CASSPGPYGELFF. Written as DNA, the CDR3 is TGTGCCAGCAGTCCAGGGCCCTACGGGGAGCTGTTTTTT.

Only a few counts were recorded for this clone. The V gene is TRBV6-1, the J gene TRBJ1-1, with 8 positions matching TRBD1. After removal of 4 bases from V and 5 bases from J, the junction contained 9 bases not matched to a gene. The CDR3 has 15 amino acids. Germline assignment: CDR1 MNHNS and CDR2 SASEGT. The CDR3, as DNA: TGTGCCAGCAGTGGTGTAGGACAGGGCCGGACTGAAGCTTTCTTT. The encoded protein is CASSGVGQGRTEAFF.